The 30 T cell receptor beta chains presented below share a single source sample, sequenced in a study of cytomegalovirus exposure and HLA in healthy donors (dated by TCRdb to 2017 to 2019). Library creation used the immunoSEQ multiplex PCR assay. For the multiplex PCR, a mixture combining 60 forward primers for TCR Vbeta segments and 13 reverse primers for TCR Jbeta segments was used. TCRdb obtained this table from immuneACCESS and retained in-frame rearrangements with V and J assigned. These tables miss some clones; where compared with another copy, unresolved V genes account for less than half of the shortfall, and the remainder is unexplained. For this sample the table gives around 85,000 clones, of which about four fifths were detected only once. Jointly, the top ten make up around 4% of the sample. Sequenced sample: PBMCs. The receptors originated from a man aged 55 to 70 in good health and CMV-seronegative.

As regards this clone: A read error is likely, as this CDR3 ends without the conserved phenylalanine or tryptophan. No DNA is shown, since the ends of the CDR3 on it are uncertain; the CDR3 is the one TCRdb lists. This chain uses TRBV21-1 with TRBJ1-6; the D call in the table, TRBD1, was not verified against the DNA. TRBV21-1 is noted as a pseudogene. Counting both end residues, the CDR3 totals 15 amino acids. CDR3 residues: CASNRPLIVNSPLHL.

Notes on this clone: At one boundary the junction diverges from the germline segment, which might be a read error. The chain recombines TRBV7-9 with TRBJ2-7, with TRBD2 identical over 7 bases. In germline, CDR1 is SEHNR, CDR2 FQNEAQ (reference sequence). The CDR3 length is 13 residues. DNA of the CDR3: TGTGGCAGCGCGCGGGGGAGCTCCTACGAGCAGTACTTC. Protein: CGSARGSSYEQYF.

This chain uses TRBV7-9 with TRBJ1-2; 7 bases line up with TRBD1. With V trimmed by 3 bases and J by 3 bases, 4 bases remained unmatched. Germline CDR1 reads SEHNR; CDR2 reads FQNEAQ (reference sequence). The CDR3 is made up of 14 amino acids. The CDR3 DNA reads TGTGCCAGCAGCTTCAGGGGGGTCGACTATGGCTACACCTTC. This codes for CASSFRGVDYGYTF.

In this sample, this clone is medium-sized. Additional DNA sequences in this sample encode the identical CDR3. The DNA for the CDR3 is TGCGCCAGCAGCCAGGAGGACCGGGGATTCTATGGCTACACCTTC. Protein product: CASSQEDRGFYGYTF. V and J are TRBV4-1 and TRBJ1-2; D not resolved. The length of the CDR3 is 15 residues. V was cut by 3 bases and J by 4 bases, with 15 bases left in between. Germline V gene data show CDR1 as MGHRA and CDR2 as YSYEKL.

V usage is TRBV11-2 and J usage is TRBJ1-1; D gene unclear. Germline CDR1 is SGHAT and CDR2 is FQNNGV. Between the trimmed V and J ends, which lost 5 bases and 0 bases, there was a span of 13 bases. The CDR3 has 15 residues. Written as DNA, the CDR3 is TGTGCCAGCAGCCTCGGCTATGGAGTGAACACTGAAGCTTTCTTT. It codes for CASSLGYGVNTEAFF.

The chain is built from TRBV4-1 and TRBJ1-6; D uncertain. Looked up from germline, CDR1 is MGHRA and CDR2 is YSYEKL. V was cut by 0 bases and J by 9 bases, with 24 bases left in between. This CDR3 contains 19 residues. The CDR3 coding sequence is TGCGCCAGCAGCCAAGATCCCCCTAACACGGGTAATCAAGGTTCACCCCTCCACTTT. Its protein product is CASSQDPPNTGNQGSPLHF.

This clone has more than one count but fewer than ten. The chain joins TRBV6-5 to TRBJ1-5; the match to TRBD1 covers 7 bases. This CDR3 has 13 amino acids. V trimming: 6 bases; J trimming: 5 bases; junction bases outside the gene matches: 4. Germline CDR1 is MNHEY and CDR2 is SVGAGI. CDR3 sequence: CASRGTVHQPQHF. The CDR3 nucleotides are TGTGCCAGCAGGGGGACAGTTCATCAGCCCCAGCATTTT.

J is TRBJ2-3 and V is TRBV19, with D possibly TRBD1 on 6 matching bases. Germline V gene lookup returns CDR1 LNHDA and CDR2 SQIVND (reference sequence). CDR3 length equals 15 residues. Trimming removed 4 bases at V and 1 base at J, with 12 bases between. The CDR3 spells CASSTRQDRTDTQYF. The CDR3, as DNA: TGTGCCAGTAGTACCCGACAGGACCGCACAGATACGCAGTATTTT.

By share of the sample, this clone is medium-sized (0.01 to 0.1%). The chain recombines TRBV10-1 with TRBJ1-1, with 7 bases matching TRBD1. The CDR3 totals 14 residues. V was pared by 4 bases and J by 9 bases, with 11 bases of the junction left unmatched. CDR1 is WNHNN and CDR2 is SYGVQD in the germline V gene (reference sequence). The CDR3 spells CASSVSRDSQKAFF. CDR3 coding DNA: TGCGCCAGCAGTGTGTCCCGGGACAGCCAAAAAGCTTTCTTT.

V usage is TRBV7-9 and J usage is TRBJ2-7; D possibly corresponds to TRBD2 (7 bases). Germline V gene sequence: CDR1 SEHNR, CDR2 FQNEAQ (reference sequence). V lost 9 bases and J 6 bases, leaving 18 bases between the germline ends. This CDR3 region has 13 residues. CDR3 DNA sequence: TGTGCCAGTTCGCGGGGGCCAACGGCCGAGCAGTACTTC. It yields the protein CASSRGPTAEQYF.

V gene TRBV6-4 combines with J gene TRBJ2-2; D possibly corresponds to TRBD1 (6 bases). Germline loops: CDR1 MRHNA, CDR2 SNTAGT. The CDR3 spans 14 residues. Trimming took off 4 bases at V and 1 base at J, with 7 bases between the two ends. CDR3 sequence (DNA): TGTGCCAGCAGTGGGGGACAGAACACCGGGGAGCTGTTTTTT. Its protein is CASSGGQNTGELFF.

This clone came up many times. The CDR3 DNA reads TGCGCCAGCAGCCACGCCCGGGACAGGGATTATTACAGCGCTGAAGCTTTCTTT. The encoded protein is CASSHARDRDYYSAEAFF. The chain recombines TRBV4-1 with TRBJ1-1; TRBD1 agrees at 9 bases. Losses at the gene ends were 3 bases for V and 6 bases for J; bases not matched to a gene: 17. There are 18 residues in the CDR3. The germline V gene encodes CDR1 MGHRA and CDR2 YSYEKL.

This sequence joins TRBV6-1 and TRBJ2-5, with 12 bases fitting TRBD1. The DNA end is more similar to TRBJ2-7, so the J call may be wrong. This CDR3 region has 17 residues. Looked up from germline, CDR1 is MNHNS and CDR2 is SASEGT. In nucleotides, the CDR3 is TGTGCCAGCAGTGGCGGGACAGGGGGCCGTACCTCCTACGAGCAGTACTTC. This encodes CASSGGTGGRTSYEQYF.

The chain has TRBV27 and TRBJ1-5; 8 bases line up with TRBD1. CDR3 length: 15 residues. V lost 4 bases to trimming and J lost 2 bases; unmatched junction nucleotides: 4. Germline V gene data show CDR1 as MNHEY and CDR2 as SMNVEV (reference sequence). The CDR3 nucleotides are TGTGCCAGCAGTTATGGACAGGGTGGCAATCAGCCCCAGCATTTT. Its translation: CASSYGQGGNQPQHF.

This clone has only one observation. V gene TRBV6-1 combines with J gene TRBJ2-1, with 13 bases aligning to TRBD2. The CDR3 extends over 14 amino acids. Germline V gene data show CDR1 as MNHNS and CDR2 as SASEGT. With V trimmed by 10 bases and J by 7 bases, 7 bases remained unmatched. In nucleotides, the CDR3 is TGTGCCACTATACTAGCGGGGGGGTTGAATGAGCAGTTCTTC. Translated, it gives CATILAGGLNEQFF.

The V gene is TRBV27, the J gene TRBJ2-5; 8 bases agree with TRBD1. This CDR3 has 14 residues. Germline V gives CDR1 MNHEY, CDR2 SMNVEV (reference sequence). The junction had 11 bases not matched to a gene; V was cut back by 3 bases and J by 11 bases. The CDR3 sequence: CASSLIGQGGEQYF. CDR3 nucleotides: TGTGCCAGCAGTTTGATTGGACAGGGAGGTGAGCAGTACTTC.

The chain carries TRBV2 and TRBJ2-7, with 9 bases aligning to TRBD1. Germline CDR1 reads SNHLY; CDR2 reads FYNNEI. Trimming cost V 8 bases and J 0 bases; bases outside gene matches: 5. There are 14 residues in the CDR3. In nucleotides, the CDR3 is TGTGCCAGCCTCGGGACAGGGCACTCCTACGAGCAGTACTTC. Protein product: CASLGTGHSYEQYF.

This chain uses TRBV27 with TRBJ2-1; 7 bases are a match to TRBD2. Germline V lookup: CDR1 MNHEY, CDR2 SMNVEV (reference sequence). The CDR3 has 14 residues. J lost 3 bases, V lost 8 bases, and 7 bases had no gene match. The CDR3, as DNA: TGTGCCAGCGGTTGGGGGAGGGGCTACAATGAGCAGTTCTTC. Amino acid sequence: CASGWGRGYNEQFF.

The CDR3 region is CASSPSSSGANVLTF. DNA of the CDR3: TGTGCCAGCAGCCCAAGCTCCTCTGGGGCCAACGTCCTGACTTTC. The chain has TRBV7-3 and TRBJ2-6; D gene ambiguous. The CDR3 totals 15 residues. Germline assignment: CDR1 SGHTA and CDR2 FQGTGA. V lost 5 bases and J lost 0, with 8 bases in between. The entire variable domain, with the rest obtained from reference TRBV7-3 and TRBJ2-6, is as follows: GAGVSQTPSNKVTEKGKYVELRCDPISGHTALYWYRQSLGQGPEFLIYFQGTGAADDSGLPNDRFFAVRPEGSVSTLKIQRTERGDSAVYLCASSPSSSGANVLTFGAGSRLTVL.

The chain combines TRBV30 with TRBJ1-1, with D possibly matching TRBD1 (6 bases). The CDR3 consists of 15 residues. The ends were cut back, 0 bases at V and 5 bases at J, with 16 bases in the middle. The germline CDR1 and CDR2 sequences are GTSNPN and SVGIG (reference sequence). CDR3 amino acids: CAWSVGGGIGTEAFF. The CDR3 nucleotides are TGTGCCTGGAGTGTAGGGGGAGGGATAGGAACTGAAGCTTTCTTT.

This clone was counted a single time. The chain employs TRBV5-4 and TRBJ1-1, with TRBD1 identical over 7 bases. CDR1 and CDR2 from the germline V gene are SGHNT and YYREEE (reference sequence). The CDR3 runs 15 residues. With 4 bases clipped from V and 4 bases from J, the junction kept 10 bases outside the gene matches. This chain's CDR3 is CASSQEAGGSTEAFF. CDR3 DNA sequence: TGTGCCAGCAGCCAAGAAGCAGGGGGGAGCACTGAAGCTTTCTTT.

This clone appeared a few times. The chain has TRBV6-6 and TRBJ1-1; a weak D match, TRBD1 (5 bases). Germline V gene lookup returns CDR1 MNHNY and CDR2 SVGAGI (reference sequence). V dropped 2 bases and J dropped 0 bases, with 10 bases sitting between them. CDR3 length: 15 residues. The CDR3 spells CASSYRQGLNTEAFF. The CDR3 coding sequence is TGTGCCAGCAGTTACCGGCAGGGCCTGAACACTGAAGCTTTCTTT.

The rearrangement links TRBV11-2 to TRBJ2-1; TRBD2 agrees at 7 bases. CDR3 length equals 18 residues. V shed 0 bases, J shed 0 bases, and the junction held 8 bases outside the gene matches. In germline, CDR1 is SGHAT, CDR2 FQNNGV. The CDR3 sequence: CASSLDPSGLSSYNEQFF. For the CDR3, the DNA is TGTGCCAGCAGCTTAGACCCTAGCGGCTTGAGCTCCTACAATGAGCAGTTCTTC.

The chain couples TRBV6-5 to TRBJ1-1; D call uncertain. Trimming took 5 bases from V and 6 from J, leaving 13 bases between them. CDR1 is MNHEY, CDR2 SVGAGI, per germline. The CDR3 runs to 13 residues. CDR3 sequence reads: CASSLEYVAEAFF. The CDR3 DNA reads TGTGCCAGCAGTCTAGAATATGTCGCTGAAGCTTTCTTT.

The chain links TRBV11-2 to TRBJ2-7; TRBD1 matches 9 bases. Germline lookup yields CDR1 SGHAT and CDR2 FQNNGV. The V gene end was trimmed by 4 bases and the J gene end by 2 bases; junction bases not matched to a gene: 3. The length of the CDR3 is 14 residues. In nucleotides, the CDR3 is TGTGCCAGCAGCTCGGGGACAGGGCCCTACGAGCAGTACTTC. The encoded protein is CASSSGTGPYEQYF.

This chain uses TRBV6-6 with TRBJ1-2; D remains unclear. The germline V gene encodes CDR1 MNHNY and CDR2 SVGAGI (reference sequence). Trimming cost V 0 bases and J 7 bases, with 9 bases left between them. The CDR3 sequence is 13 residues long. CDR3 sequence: CASSYSTGVGYTF. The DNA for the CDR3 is TGTGCCAGCAGTTACTCGACCGGGGTTGGCTACACCTTC.

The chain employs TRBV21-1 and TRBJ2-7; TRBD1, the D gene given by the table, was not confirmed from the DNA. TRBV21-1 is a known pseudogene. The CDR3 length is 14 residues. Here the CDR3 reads CASSGRTGFREQYF. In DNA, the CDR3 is TGTGCCAGCAGCGGGCGGACAGGGTTCCGCGAGCAGTACTTC.

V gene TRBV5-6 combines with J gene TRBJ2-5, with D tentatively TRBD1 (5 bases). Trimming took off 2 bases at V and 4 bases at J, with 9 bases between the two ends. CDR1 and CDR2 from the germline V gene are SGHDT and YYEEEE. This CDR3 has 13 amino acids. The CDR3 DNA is TGTGCCAGCAGCTTTGAGACAGTAGAGACCCAGTACTTC. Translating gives CASSFETVETQYF.

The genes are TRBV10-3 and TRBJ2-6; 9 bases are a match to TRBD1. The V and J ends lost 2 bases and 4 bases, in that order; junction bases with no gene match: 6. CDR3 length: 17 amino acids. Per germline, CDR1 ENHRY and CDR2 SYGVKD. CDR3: CAISEGTGFGGANVLTF. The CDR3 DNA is TGTGCCATCAGTGAGGGGACAGGGTTTGGCGGGGCCAACGTCCTGACTTTC.

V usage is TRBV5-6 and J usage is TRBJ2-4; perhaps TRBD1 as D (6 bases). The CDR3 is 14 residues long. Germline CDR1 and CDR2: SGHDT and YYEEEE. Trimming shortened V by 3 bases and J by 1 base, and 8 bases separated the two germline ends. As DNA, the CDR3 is TGTGCCAGCAGCTGGGACATGGCCAAAAACATTCAGTACTTC. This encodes CASSWDMAKNIQYF.